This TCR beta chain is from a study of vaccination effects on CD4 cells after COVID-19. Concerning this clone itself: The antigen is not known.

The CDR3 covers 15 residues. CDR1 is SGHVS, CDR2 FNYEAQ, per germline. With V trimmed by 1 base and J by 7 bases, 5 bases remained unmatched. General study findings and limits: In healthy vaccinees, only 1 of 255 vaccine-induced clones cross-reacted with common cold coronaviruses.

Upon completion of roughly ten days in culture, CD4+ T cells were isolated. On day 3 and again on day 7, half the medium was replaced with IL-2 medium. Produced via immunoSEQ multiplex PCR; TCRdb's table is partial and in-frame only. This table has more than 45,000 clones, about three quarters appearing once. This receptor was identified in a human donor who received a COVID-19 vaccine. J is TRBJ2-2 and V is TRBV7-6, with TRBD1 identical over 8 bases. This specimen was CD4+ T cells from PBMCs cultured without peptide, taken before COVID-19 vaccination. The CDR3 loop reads CASSLGPDRDGELFF. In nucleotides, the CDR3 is TGTGCCAGCAGCTTAGGACCGGACAGGGACGGGGAGCTGTTTTTT.